This TCR beta chain appears in the sequencing data of a study of shared clonotypes between healthy human individuals. Original handling: Junction-only sequences without quality scores were provided by ImmunoSEQ, so filtering was different. Assay: immunoSEQ multiplex PCR; the TCRdb copy retains only in-frame clones and omits some. D and trimming come from the DNA, and the V and J calls and clone size come from that table. The sample yields over 2 million clones, approximately 94% seen once. Naive CD8 isolation took CD45RO-negative cells positively selected for CCR7 and excluded terminally differentiated effector memory CD45RA+ cells. There were no recent acute infections or vaccinations among the donors, who were healthy HIV-negative adults. This clone has a handful of counts. In germline, CDR1 is SEHNR, CDR2 FQNEAQ (reference sequence). The V segment lost 4 bases and the J segment 3 bases; nucleotides outside the gene matches: 13. CDR3 size: 17 residues.

Sequencing was carried out using naive CD8+ T cells sorted from blood. This TCR was recovered from a man between 18 and 35 years old in good health. The rearrangement uses TRBV7-9 and TRBJ1-2; TRBD1 matches at 8 bases. DNA of the CDR3: TGTGCCAGCAGCTCTTATTATGGACAGGGAGACGACTATGGCTACACCTTC. It is translated as CASSSYYGQGDDYGYTF.